The 28 T cell receptor beta chains below all came from one sample that was sequenced in a study of yellow fever vaccine responses in identical twins. TCRdb re-analysed the RT-PCR reads in MiXCR, keeping a single row per CDR3 protein. This table has about 18,000 distinct CDR3 sequences, 60% to 70% appearing once. The sequencing here drew on T cells from blood (PBMCs), unsorted or a sorted subset (not recorded which), taken before or after yellow fever vaccination (not recorded which). These receptors all stem from a woman younger than 30 who received the yellow fever vaccine.

The V gene is TRBV11-3, the J gene TRBJ2-1, with D possibly being TRBD1 or TRBD2 (5 bases each). The germline gives CDR1 SGHNT, CDR2 YENEEA. This CDR3 region has 14 residues. V lost 2 bases and J 5 bases, leaving 10 bases between the germline ends. The CDR3 loop is CASSLRDDNNEQFF. In nucleotides, the CDR3 is TGTGCCAGCAGCTTAAGGGACGACAACAATGAGCAGTTCTTC. The full variable domain, its missing parts supplied by reference TRBV11-3 and TRBJ2-1, is EAGVVQSPRYKIIEKKQPVAFWCNPISGHNTLYWYLQNLGQGPELLIRYENEEAVDDSQLPKDRFSAERLKGVDSTLKIQPAELGDSAVYLCASSLRDDNNEQFFGPGTRLTVL.

This clonotype was recorded once. The chain couples TRBV12-3 or TRBV12-4 to TRBJ2-7; TRBD1 aligns across 9 bases. The CDR3 spans 14 residues. J lost 7 bases, V lost 8 bases, and 12 bases had no gene match. The CDR3 DNA is TGTGCCAGCGCCGGGACAGGGCCATCACGGGAGCAGTACTTC. Its protein is CASAGTGPSREQYF.

This chain links TRBV19 with TRBJ1-5, with D perhaps matching TRBD1 (5 bases). From germline, CDR1 is LNHDA and CDR2 SQIVND (reference sequence). V lost 7 bases and J lost 0, with 10 bases in between. The CDR3 contains 14 residues. CDR3 bases: TGTGCCAGTACGACAGAACGTAGCAATCAGCCCCAGCATTTT. Amino acid sequence: CASTTERSNQPQHF.

This rearrangement joins TRBV5-6 to TRBJ2-1, with 11 bases identical to TRBD2. In germline, CDR1 is SGHDT, CDR2 YYEEEE. The CDR3 runs 15 residues. The junction had 1 base not matched to a gene; V was cut back by 3 bases and J by 2 bases. DNA of the CDR3: TGTGCCAGCAGCTATAGCGGGAGGGCCTACAATGAGCAGTTCTTC. This encodes CASSYSGRAYNEQFF.

This clonotype has a single count. The chain employs TRBV10-3 and TRBJ1-1; no reliable D call. This CDR3 contains 15 residues. Per the germline V gene, CDR1 is ENHRY and CDR2 is SYGVKD. Trimming pared 4 bases from V and 1 base from J, leaving 13 bases between. The CDR3 is CAISARTVSNTEAFF. The CDR3, as DNA: TGTGCCATCAGTGCTAGGACGGTTTCGAACACTGAAGCTTTCTTT.

The chain joins TRBV28 to TRBJ2-7; TRBD2 is a possible D gene (5 bases). Trimming shortened V by 5 bases and J by 5 bases, and 10 bases separated the two germline ends. In germline, CDR1 is MDHEN, CDR2 SYDVKM. The CDR3 sequence is 12 residues long. The CDR3 sequence is CASSLISDEQYF. The DNA for the CDR3 is TGTGCCAGCAGTCTAATTAGCGACGAGCAGTACTTC.

The sample holds a few counts of this clonotype. The chain employs TRBV12-3 or TRBV12-4 and TRBJ2-1; a possible D gene is TRBD2 (6 bases). CDR3 length: 14 residues. Trimming removed 2 bases at V and 2 bases at J, with 7 bases between. CDR3 sequence: CASSLSGAYNEQFF. CDR3 nucleotide sequence: TGTGCCAGCAGTTTATCGGGGGCCTACAATGAGCAGTTCTTC.

This chain joins TRBV15 and TRBJ2-5; weak D call: TRBD1 (7 bases). Trimming took 2 bases from V and 4 from J, leaving 8 bases between them. There are 13 residues in the CDR3. Germline CDR1 and CDR2: LNHNV and YYDKDF (reference sequence). The CDR3 loop is CATSRQGGETQYF. CDR3 DNA: TGTGCCACCAGCAGACAGGGGGGAGAGACCCAGTACTTC.

This clonotype was seen more than once but under ten times. The chain employs TRBV7-9 and TRBJ1-1; tentative D call: TRBD1 (5 bases). CDR3 size: 13 residues. Trimming removed 2 bases from V and 7 bases from J, with 11 bases in between. Per the germline V gene, CDR1 is SEHNR and CDR2 is FQNEAQ (reference sequence). The CDR3 coding sequence is TGTGCCAGCAGCTTAACCGGGACTCTTGAAGCTTTCTTT. Amino acid sequence: CASSLTGTLEAFF.

This chain links TRBV20-1 with TRBJ2-5, with 7 bases fitting TRBD2. Trimming removed 6 bases from V and 3 bases from J; junction bases left unmatched: 10. This CDR3 has 14 amino acids. Germline V gene data show CDR1 as DFQATT and CDR2 as SNEGSKA (reference sequence). CDR3 DNA: TGCAGTGCGTTCACTGGGGCGGGAGAAGAGACCCAGTACTTC. It translates to CSAFTGAGEETQYF.

This clonotype was seen more than once but under ten times. This chain links TRBV7-3 with TRBJ2-2; D call uncertain. Trimming took 1 base from V and 5 from J, leaving 8 bases between them. CDR1 and CDR2 from the germline V gene are SGHTA and FQGTGA. The CDR3 runs to 14 residues. This CDR3 reads CASSLMGLTGELFF. The CDR3 nucleotides are TGTGCCAGCAGCTTAATGGGATTAACCGGGGAGCTGTTTTTT.

V and J are TRBV6-2 or TRBV6-3 and TRBJ2-2; 9 bases are shared with TRBD1. The CDR3 is 14 amino acids. From germline, CDR1 is MNHEY and CDR2 SVGEGT. The V and J ends lost 6 bases and 8 bases, in that order; junction bases with no gene match: 7. CDR3 residues: CASSTGTGLGELFF. Written as DNA, the CDR3 is TGTGCCAGCAGCACCGGGACAGGGTTAGGGGAGCTGTTTTTT.

The rearrangement links TRBV20-1 to TRBJ2-2; D call uncertain. The CDR3 runs 13 residues. V was clipped by 6 bases and J by 0 bases, with 8 bases between them. The germline V gene has CDR1 DFQATT and CDR2 SNEGSKA (reference sequence). This CDR3 reads CSAVLANTGELFF. In nucleotides, the CDR3 is TGCAGTGCGGTTTTGGCGAACACCGGGGAGCTGTTTTTT.

V gene TRBV20-1 combines with J gene TRBJ2-5; 7 bases match TRBD2. CDR1 and CDR2 from the germline V gene are DFQATT and SNEGSKA (reference sequence). V dropped 1 base and J dropped 0; count of bases not matched to a gene: 2. This CDR3 is 14 amino acids long. CDR3 region: CSARAGGDQETQYF. In DNA, the CDR3 is TGCAGTGCTAGAGCGGGGGGAGACCAAGAGACCCAGTACTTC.

This clonotype was found a few times. J is TRBJ2-1 and V is TRBV4-2; maybe TRBD2 (6 bases). CDR3 length: 15 residues. Germline V gene data show CDR1 as LGHNA and CDR2 as YNFKEQ. Trimming shortened V by 0 bases and J by 7 bases, and 13 bases separated the two germline ends. CDR3 nucleotides: TGTGCCAGCAGCCAAGAGTCCAGCGGGCCTAATGAGCAGTTCTTC. It codes for CASSQESSGPNEQFF.

Relative to its sample, this clonotype is medium-sized. The chain links TRBV20-1 to TRBJ1-2; D remains unclear. V lost 0 bases, J lost 6 bases, and 5 bases lay in between. Germline assignment: CDR1 DFQATT and CDR2 SNEGSKA (reference sequence). CDR3 length equals 11 residues. This chain's CDR3 is CSARDADGYTF. DNA of the CDR3: TGCAGTGCTAGAGACGCCGATGGCTACACCTTC.

J is TRBJ2-2 and V is TRBV5-1; TRBD2 aligns across 7 bases. V lost 0 bases and J lost 5; bases outside the gene matches: 4. Germline V gene sequence: CDR1 SGHRS, CDR2 YFSETQ. The CDR3 covers 15 residues. The CDR3 sequence is CASSLAGRETGELFF. CDR3 in DNA: TGCGCCAGCAGCTTGGCTGGGAGGGAGACCGGGGAGCTGTTTTTT. The whole variable domain, filled in from reference TRBV5-1 and TRBJ2-2, reads KAGVTQTPRYLIKTRGQQVTLSCSPISGHRSVSWYQQTPGQGLQFLFEYFSETQRNKGNFPGRFSGRQFSNSRSEMNVSTLELGDSALYLCASSLAGRETGELFFGEGSRLTVL.

This chain joins TRBV5-6 and TRBJ1-1; D is uncertain. Trimming pared 4 bases from V and 5 bases from J, leaving 6 bases between. The germline V gene encodes CDR1 SGHDT and CDR2 YYEEEE. The CDR3 has 11 residues. The CDR3 loop reads CASSKETEAFF. CDR3 sequence (DNA): TGTGCCAGCAGCAAGGAAACTGAAGCTTTCTTT.

Only a few counts were recorded for this clonotype. This chain links TRBV4-1 with TRBJ1-3; 8 bases line up with TRBD1. Trimming cost V 4 bases and J 4 bases; bases outside gene matches: 9. The germline CDR1 and CDR2 sequences are MGHRA and YSYEKL. This CDR3 has 16 amino acids. CDR3 sequence (DNA): TGCGCCAGCAGCCGGGACCAGGGGGCGTCGGGAAACACCATATATTTT. Amino acid sequence: CASSRDQGASGNTIYF.

Only a few counts were recorded for this clonotype. V is TRBV23-1 and J is TRBJ2-7; no clear D gene. TRBV23-1 is labeled an ORF, and its function is uncertain. Trimming left V 3 bases short and J 7 bases short, with 16 bases between. The CDR3 length is 14 residues. In DNA, the CDR3 is TGCGCCAGCAGTCATCATGTACCCAGAGCGGAGCAGTACTTC. Its protein is CASSHHVPRAEQYF.

The chain links TRBV6-1 to TRBJ2-3; possible D gene TRBD1, 6 bases. The length of the CDR3 is 14 residues. V lost 6 bases and J lost 2, with 12 bases in between. Germline V gives CDR1 MNHNS, CDR2 SASEGT. The DNA of the CDR3 is TGTGCCAGCAGCCGGACAGTAAACACAGATACGCAGTATTTT. Translation gives CASSRTVNTDTQYF.

The J gene is TRBJ2-1, the V gene TRBV18; no clear D gene. CDR1 KGHSH and CDR2 LQKENI come from the germline V gene. This CDR3 region has 12 residues. V gave up 5 bases and J gave up 5 bases, with 7 bases separating them. Here the CDR3 reads CASSATNNEQFF. In nucleotides, the CDR3 is TGTGCCAGCTCAGCAACAAACAATGAGCAGTTCTTC.

V usage is TRBV7-6 and J usage is TRBJ2-3; 13 nucleotides align to TRBD2. The CDR3 has 16 residues. CDR1 is SGHVS, CDR2 FNYEAQ, per germline. Losses at the gene ends were 4 bases for V and 2 bases for J; bases not matched to a gene: 3. CDR3 sequence reads: CASSSGLAGVTDTQYF. The CDR3 region has the DNA TGTGCCAGCAGCTCCGGACTAGCGGGAGTCACAGATACGCAGTATTTT.

This chain uses TRBV2 with TRBJ2-5; D perhaps matches TRBD2 (5 bases). V gave up 6 bases and J gave up 5 bases, with 19 bases separating them. Germline V gene sequence: CDR1 SNHLY, CDR2 FYNNEI. CDR3 size: 15 residues. The chain's CDR3 is CASSVGSAQGETQYF. The CDR3 bases are TGTGCCAGCAGCGTTGGTAGCGCCCAAGGGGAGACCCAGTACTTC.

This clonotype was seen more than once but under ten times. The chain is built from TRBV20-1 and TRBJ1-5; D is unresolved. V lost 6 bases to trimming and J lost 5 bases, with 11 bases between them. Germline-derived CDR1 and CDR2 are DFQATT and SNEGSKA (reference sequence). The CDR3 spans 12 residues. The CDR3 reads CSASGGDQPQHF. The DNA of the CDR3 is TGCAGTGCAAGTGGTGGCGATCAGCCCCAGCATTTT.

The chain has TRBV11-2 and TRBJ2-3, with TRBD2 matching over 8 bases. Trimming cost V 10 bases and J 0 bases; bases outside gene matches: 15. Germline V gene sequence: CDR1 SGHAT, CDR2 FQNNGV. CDR3 length: 17 residues. As DNA, the CDR3 is TGTGCCATCGACCCCCAGGCTAGCGGGTATAGCACAGATACGCAGTATTTT. As protein: CAIDPQASGYSTDTQYF.

The genes are TRBV7-9 and TRBJ1-1; 7 nucleotides match TRBD1. The V and J ends lost 1 base and 7 bases, in that order; junction bases with no gene match: 6. The CDR3 contains 14 residues. From germline, CDR1 is SEHNR and CDR2 FQNEAQ (reference sequence). This CDR3 reads CASSLGVTGNEAFF. CDR3 sequence (DNA): TGTGCCAGCAGCTTAGGTGTGACAGGGAATGAAGCTTTCTTT.

By sample share, this clonotype is medium-sized. The genes are TRBV4-1 and TRBJ1-1; possibly TRBD1 for D (5 bases). The CDR3 spans 13 residues. V was cut by 1 base and J by 7 bases, with 10 bases left in between. Germline assignment: CDR1 MGHRA and CDR2 YSYEKL. The DNA for the CDR3 is TGCGCCAGCAGCCAAGCGAGCGGGGGTGAAGCTTTCTTT. Translation: CASSQASGGEAFF.